This T cell receptor beta chain was profiled in a study of blood T cell repertoires in COVID-19. The wider study: Both acute and convalescent COVID-19 samples were obtained from the United States, Italy and Spain. The cDNA or gDNA used as material had been derived from T cells, B-cell-depleted T cells, or PBMCs.

The method was immunoSEQ multiplex PCR; TCRdb's version includes in-frame clones alone and lacks a portion of them. The sample gives 35,000 to 50,000 clones, 80% to 90% of which show up once; approximately 1.3% is in the top ten. V lost 4 bases and J 1 base, leaving 11 bases between the germline ends. Germline CDR1 reads SGHRS; CDR2 reads YFSETQ. This CDR3 contains 14 residues. Sequencing was done on a sample of peripheral blood. The TCR originated in a woman between 40 and 55 years old with acute or convalescent COVID-19. The chain combines TRBV5-1 with TRBJ1-2; D remains unclear. The CDR3 loop is CASSKDDINYGYTF. CDR3 in DNA: TGCGCCAGCAGCAAAGACGACATTAACTATGGCTACACCTTC.